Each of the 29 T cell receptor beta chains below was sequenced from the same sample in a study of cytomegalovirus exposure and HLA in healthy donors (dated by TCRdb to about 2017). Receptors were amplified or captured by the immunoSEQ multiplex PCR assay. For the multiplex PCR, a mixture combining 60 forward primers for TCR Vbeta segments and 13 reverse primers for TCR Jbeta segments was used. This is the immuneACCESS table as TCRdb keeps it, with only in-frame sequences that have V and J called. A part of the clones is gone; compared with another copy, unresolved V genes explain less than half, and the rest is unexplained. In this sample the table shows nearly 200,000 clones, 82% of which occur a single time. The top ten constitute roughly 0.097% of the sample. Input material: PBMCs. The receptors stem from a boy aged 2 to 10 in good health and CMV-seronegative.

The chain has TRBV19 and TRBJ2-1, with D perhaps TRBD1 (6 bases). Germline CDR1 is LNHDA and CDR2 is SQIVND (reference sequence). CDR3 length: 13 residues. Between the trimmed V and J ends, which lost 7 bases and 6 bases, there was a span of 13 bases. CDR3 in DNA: TGTGCCAGTACCACCGGGACAACCAATGAGCAGTTCTTC. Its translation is CASTTGTTNEQFF. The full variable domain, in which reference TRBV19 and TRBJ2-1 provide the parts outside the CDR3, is DGGITQSPKYLFRKEGQNVTLSCEQNLNHDAMYWYRQDPGQGLRLIYYSQIVNDFQKGDIAEGYSVSREKKESFPLTVTSAQKNPTAFYLCASTTGTTNEQFFGPGTRLTVL.

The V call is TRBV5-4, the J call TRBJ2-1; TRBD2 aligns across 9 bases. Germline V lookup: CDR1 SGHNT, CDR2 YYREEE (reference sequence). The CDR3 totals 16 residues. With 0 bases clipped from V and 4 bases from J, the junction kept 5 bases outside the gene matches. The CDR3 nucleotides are TGTGCCAGCAGCTTGGAGGGACTAGCCCAATACAATGAGCAGTTCTTC. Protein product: CASSLEGLAQYNEQFF.

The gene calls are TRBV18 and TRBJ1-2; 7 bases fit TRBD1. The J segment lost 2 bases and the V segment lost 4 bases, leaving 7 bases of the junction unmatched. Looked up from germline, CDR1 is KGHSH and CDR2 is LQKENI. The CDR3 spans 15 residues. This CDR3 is CASSRNRGPNYGYTF. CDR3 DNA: TGTGCCAGCTCACGAAACAGGGGACCCAACTATGGCTACACCTTC.

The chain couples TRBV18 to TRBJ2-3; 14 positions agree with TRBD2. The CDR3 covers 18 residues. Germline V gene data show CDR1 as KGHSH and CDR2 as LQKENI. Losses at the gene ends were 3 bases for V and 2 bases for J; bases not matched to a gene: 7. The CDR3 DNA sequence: TGTGCCAGCTCACCCGGACTAGCGGGGGGCGGGTACACAGATACGCAGTATTTT. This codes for CASSPGLAGGGYTDTQYF. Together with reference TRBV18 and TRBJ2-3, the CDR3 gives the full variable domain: NAGVMQNPRHLVRRRGQEARLRCSPMKGHSHVYWYRQLPEEGLKFMVYLQKENIIDESGMPKERFSAEFPKEGPSILRIQQVVRGDSAAYFCASSPGLAGGGYTDTQYFGPGTRLTVL.

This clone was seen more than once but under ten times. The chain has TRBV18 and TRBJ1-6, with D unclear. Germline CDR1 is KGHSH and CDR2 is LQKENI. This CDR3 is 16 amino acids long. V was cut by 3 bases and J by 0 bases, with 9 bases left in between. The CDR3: CASSPATTSYNSPLHF. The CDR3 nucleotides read TGTGCCAGCTCACCGGCAACTACCTCCTATAATTCACCCCTCCACTTT.

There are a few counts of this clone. DNA of the CDR3: TGTGCCAGCAGCCTCGGGACTAGCGGGGATACGCAGTATTTT. Translated, it gives CASSLGTSGDTQYF. V gene TRBV7-9 combines with J gene TRBJ2-3, with 12 bases aligning to TRBD2. The CDR3 loop spans 14 amino acids. With 5 bases clipped from V and 6 bases from J, the junction kept 3 bases outside the gene matches. The germline CDR1 and CDR2 sequences are SEHNR and FQNEAQ (reference sequence).

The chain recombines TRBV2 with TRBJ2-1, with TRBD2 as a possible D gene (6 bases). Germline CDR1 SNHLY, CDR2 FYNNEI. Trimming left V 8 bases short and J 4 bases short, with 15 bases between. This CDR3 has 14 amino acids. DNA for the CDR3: TGTGCCAGCTTGGACCCAGCGGGTTACAATGAGCAGTTCTTC. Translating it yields CASLDPAGYNEQFF.

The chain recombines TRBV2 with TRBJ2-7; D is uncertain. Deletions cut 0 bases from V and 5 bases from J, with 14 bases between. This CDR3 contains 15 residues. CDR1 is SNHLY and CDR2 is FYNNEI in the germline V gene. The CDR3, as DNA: TGTGCCAGCAGTGAAGCTTCAGGCTCCGAGCACGAGCAGTACTTC. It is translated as CASSEASGSEHEQYF.

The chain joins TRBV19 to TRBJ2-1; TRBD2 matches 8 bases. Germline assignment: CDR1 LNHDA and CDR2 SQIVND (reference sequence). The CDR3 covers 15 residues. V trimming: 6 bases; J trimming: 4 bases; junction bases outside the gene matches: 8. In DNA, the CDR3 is TGTGCCAGTAGCTCCGGGACTAGTGAGTACAATGAGCAGTTCTTC. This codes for CASSSGTSEYNEQFF.

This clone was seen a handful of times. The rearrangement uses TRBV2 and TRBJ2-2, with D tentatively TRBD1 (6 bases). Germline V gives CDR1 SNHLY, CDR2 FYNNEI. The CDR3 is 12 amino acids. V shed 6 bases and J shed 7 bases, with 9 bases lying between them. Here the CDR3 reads CASRQGNGELFF. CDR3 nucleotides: TGTGCCAGCAGACAGGGTAACGGGGAGCTGTTTTTT. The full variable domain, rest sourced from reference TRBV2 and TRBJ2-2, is EPEVTQTPSHQVTQMGQEVILRCVPISNHLYFYWYRQILGQKVEFLVSFYNNEISEKSEIFDDQFSVERPDGSNFTLKIRSTKLEDSAMYFCASRQGNGELFFGEGSRLTVL.

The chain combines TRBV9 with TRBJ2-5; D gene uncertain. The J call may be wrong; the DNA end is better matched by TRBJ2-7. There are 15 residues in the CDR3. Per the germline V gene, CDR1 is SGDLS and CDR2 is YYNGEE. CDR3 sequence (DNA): TGTGCCAGCAGCGTCTCAGCGACGGTATCCTACGAGCAGTACTTC. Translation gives CASSVSATVSYEQYF.

The CDR3 protein is CASRHAGLAGDEQYF. The DNA for the CDR3 is TGCGCCAGCAGACATGCGGGACTAGCGGGGGACGAGCAGTACTTC. The rearrangement joins TRBV5-1 to TRBJ2-7; 14 bases agree with TRBD2. V lost 5 bases, J lost 5 bases, and 6 bases stayed unmatched. The CDR3 contains 15 residues. Germline values: CDR1 SGHRS, CDR2 YFSETQ.

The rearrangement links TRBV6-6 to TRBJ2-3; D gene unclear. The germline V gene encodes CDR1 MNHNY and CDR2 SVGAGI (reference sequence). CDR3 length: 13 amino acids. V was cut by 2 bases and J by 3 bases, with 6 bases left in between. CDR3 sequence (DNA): TGTGCCAGCAGTTACGGGCATACAGATACGCAGTATTTT. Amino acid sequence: CASSYGHTDTQYF.

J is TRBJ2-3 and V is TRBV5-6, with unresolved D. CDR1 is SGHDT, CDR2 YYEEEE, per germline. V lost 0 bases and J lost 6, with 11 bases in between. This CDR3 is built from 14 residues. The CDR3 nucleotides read TGTGCCAGCAGCTTGGGTCCTCCTGCGGATACGCAGTATTTT. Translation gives CASSLGPPADTQYF.

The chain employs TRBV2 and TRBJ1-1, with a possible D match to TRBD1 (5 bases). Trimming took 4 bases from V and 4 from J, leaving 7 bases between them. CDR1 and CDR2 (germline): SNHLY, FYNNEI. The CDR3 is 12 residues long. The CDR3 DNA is TGTGCCAGCAGTGGAGACAGCACTGAAGCTTTCTTT. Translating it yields CASSGDSTEAFF.

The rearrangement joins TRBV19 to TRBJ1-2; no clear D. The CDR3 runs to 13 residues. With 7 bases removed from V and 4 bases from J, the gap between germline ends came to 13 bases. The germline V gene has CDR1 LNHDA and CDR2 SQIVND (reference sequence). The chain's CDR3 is CASTLTFPYGYTF. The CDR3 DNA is TGTGCCAGTACCCTGACTTTTCCCTATGGCTACACCTTC.

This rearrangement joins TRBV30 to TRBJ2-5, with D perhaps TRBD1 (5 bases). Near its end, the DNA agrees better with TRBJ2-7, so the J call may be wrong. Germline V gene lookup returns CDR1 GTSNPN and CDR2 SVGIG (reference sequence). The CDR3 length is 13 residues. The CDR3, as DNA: TGTGCCTGGAGCGCTGGACAATCCTACGAGCAGTACTTC. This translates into CAWSAGQSYEQYF.

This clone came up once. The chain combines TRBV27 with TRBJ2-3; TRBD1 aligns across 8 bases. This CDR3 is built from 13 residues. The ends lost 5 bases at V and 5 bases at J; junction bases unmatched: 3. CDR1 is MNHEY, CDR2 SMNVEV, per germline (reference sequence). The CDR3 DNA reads TGTGCCAGCAGTCCAGGGGGCAGAGATACGCAGTATTTT. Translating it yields CASSPGGRDTQYF.

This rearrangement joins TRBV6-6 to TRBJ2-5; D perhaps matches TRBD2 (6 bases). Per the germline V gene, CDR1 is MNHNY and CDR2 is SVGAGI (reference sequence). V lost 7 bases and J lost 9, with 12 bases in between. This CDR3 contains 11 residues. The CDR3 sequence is CASTGRGAQYF. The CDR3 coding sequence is TGTGCCAGCACGGGCCGCGGGGCCCAGTACTTC.

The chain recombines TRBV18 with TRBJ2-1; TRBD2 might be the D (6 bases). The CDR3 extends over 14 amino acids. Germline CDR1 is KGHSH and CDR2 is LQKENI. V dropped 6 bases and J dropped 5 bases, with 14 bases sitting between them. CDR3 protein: CASSGSGGHNEQFF. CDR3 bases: TGTGCCAGCTCTGGTAGCGGCGGGCACAATGAGCAGTTCTTC.

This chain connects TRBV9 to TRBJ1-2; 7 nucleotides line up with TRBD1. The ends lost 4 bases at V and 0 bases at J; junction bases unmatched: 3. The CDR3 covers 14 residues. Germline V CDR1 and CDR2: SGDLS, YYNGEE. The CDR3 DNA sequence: TGTGCCAGCAGCTTGGGACAGTCTAACTATGGCTACACCTTC. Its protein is CASSLGQSNYGYTF.

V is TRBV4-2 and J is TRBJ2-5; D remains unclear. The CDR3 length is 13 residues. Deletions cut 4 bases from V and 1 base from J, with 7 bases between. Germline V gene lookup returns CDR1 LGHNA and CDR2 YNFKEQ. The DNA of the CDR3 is TGTGCCAGCAGCCGGTCTAGCCAAGAGACCCAGTACTTC. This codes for CASSRSSQETQYF.

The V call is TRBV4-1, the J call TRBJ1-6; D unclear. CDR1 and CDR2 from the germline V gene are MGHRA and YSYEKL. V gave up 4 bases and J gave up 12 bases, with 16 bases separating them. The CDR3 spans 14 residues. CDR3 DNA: TGCGCCAGCAGCCCCGGACCAACTAGCCTACCCCTCCACTTT. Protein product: CASSPGPTSLPLHF.

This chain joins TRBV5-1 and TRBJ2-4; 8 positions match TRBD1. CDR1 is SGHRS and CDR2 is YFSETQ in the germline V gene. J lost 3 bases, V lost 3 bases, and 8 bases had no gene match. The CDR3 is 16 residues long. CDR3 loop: CASSWRQGQGKNIQYF. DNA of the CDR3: TGCGCCAGCAGCTGGCGACAGGGGCAGGGCAAAAACATTCAGTACTTC.

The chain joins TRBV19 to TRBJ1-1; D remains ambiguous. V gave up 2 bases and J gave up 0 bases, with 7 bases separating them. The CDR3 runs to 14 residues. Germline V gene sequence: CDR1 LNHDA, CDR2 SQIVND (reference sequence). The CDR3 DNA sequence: TGTGCCAGTAGTATAAAGCCCATGAACACTGAAGCTTTCTTT. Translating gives CASSIKPMNTEAFF.

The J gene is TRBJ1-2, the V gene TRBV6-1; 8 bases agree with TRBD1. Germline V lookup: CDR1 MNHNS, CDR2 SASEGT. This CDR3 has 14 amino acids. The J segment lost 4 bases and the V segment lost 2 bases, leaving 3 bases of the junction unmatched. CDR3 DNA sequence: TGTGCCAGCAGTGAACTGACAGGGGTCTATGGCTACACCTTC. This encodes CASSELTGVYGYTF.

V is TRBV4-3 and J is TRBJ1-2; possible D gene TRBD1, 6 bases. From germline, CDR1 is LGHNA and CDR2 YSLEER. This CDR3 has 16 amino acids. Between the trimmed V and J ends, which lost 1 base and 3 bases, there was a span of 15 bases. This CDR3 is CASSQGAGAWDYGYTF. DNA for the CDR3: TGCGCCAGCAGCCAAGGGGCAGGGGCATGGGACTATGGCTACACCTTC.

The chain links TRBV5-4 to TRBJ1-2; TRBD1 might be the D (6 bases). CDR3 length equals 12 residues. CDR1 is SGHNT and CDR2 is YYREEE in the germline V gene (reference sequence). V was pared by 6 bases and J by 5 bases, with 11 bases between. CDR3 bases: TGTGCCAGCACCGAGGGGGAATATGGCTACACCTTC. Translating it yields CASTEGEYGYTF.

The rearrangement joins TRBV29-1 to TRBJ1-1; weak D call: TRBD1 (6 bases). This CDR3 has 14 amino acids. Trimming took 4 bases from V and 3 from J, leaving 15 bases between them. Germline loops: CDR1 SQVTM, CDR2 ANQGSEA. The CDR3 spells CSVAGGAEDTEAFF. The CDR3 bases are TGCAGCGTTGCGGGGGGGGCAGAGGACACTGAAGCTTTCTTT.